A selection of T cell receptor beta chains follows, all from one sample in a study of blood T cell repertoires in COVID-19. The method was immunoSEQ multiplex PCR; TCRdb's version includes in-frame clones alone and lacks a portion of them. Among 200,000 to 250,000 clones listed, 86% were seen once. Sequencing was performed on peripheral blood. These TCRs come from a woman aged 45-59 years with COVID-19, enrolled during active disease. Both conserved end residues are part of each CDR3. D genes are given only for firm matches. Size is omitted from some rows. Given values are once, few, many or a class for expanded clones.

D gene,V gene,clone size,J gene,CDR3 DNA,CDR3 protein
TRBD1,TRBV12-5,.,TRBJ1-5,TGTGCTAGTGGTTCTGGGACAGGGGGGCAGCCCCAGCATTTT,CASGSGTGGQPQHF
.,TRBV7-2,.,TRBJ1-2,TGTGCCAGCAGCTTAGTTGGACAGCCTGCTGGCTACACCTTC,CASSLVGQPAGYTF
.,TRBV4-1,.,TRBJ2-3,TGCGCCAGCAGCCAGGAAACTAGCAGTAGCACAGATACGCAGTATTTT,CASSQETSSSTDTQYF
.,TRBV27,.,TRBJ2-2,TGTGCCAGCAGGGGAATCGACAGGTCAACCGGGGAGCTGTTTTTT,CASRGIDRSTGELFF
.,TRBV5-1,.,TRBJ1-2,TGCGCCAGCAGCTTGGGACAACGGAACTATGGCTACACCTTC,CASSLGQRNYGYTF
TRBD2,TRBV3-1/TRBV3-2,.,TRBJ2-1,TGTGCCAGCAGCCTTAGCGGGGGGGCTAATGAGCAGTTCTTC,CASSLSGGANEQFF
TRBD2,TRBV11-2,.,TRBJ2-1,TGTGCCAGCAGCTCGGGACTAGCGGTCCTTGAGCAGTTCTTC,CASSSGLAVLEQFF
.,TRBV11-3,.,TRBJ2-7,TGTGCCAGCAGCACGCGGAGGAGTTACGAGCAGTACTTC,CASSTRRSYEQYF
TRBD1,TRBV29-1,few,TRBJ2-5,TGCAGCGTTTCCCACGGGACAGGCCGGGCACAAGAGACCCAGTACTTC,CSVSHGTGRAQETQYF
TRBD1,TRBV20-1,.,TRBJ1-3,TGCAGTGCGAGTAGGGGGACAGGGGGTACTGGAAACACCATATATTTT,CSASRGTGGTGNTIYF
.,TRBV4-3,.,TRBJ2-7,TGCGCCAGCAGCCAATGGTCAGGGCCCTACGAGCAGTACTTC,CASSQWSGPYEQYF
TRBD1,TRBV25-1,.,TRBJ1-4,TGTGCCAGCAGTGGGGACAGTGACCGTAATGAAAAACTGTTTTTT,CASSGDSDRNEKLFF
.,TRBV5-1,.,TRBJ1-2,TGCGCCAGCAGCTTGGCCAGCGGAAGAGGCTACACCTTC,CASSLASGRGYTF
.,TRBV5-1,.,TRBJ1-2,TGCGCCAGCAGCTTAGGCAGGCCCTCAAACTATGGCTACACCTTC,CASSLGRPSNYGYTF
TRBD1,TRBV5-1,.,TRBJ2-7,TGCGCCAGCAGACGACAGGGAATCGGATACGAGCAGTACTTC,CASRRQGIGYEQYF
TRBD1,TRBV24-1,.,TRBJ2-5,TGTGCCACCAGCCGGGACAGGGGCCAGACCCAGTACTTC,CATSRDRGQTQYF
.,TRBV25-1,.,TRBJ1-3,TGTGCCAGCAGTGAATACGGTTACTCTGGAAACACCATATATTTT,CASSEYGYSGNTIYF
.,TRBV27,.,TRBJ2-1,TGTGCCAGCAGTTTAAAGGGGCCCACATTCAATGAGCAGTTCTTC,CASSLKGPTFNEQFF
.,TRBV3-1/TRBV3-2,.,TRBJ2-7,TGTGCCAGCAGCCATCGGGGTACCTACGAGCAGTACTTC,CASSHRGTYEQYF
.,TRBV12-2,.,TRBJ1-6,.,CASRLAWAQGSYNSPLHF
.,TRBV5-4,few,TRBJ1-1,TGTGCCAGCAGCTGGACAGCGAACACTGAAGCTTTCTTT,CASSWTANTEAFF
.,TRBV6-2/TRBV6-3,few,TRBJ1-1,TGTGCCAGCAGTTACGGGCACGCAAACACTGAAGCTTTCTTT,CASSYGHANTEAFF
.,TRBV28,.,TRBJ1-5,TGTGCCAGCAGTTTGGGCAAGCTTCATCAGCCCCAGCATTTT,CASSLGKLHQPQHF
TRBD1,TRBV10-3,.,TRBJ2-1,TGTGCCATCAGTCCGGGACAGTGGCCAGAGTTCTTC,CAISPGQWPEFF
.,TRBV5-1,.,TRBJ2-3,TGCGCCAGCAGCTGGGCGGGACGCACAGATACGCAGTATTTT,CASSWAGRTDTQYF
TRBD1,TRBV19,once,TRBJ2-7,TGTGCCAGTAGTATAGCGGGACAGGGTTACGAGCAGTACTTC,CASSIAGQGYEQYF
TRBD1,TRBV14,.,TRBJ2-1,TGTGCCAGCAGCCAAGAACAGGGGAATGAGCAGTTCTTC,CASSQEQGNEQFF
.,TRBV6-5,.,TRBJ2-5,TGTGCCAGCATTCTAATGAACCAAGAGACCCAGTACTTC,CASILMNQETQYF
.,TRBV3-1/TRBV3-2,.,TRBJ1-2,TGTGCCAGCAGCCAACCGGGGGACCTGCGGGTAGGCTACACCTTC,CASSQPGDLRVGYTF
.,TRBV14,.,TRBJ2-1,TGTGCCAGCAGCCCATTAGCGAGTCCTTTCTACAATGAGCAGTTCTTC,CASSPLASPFYNEQFF
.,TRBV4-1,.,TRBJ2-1,TGCGCCAGCAGCCCGGGCGGGGACTACAATGAGCAGTTCTTC,CASSPGGDYNEQFF
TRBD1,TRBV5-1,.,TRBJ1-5,TGCGCCAGCAGCTTGGACAGGGGTGGACAGCCCCAGCATTTT,CASSLDRGGQPQHF
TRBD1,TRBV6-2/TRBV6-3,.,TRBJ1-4,TGTGCCAGCAGTCTCCAAACAGGGGCGCCGCGGGAAAAACTGTTTTTT,CASSLQTGAPREKLFF
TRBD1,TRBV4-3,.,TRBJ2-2,TGCGCCAGCAGCCAGGACAGGGTCGGGGAGCTGTTTTTT,CASSQDRVGELFF
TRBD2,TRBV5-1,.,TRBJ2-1,TGCGCCAGCAGCTCCCATCAGGGACTAGCGGGGAATGAGCAGTTCTTC,CASSSHQGLAGNEQFF
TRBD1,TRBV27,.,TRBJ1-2,TGTGCCAGCAGTTTATCGGGACAGGGTAACGGTGGCTACACCTTC,CASSLSGQGNGGYTF
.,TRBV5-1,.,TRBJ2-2,TGCGCCAGCAGCTTGGTGGGGCAGGACACCGGGGAGCTGTTTTTT,CASSLVGQDTGELFF
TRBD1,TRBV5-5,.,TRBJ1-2,TGTGCCAGCAGCCGCCAAGGGGGCCGGGGAGGCTACACCTTC,CASSRQGGRGGYTF
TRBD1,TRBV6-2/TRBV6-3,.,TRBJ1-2,TGTGCCAGCAGTTACTCGGACAGGACCTATGGCTACACCTTC,CASSYSDRTYGYTF
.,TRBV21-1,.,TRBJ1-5,TGTGCCAGCAGCATCGGGACAGGGGCCCATCAGCCCCAGCATTTT,CASSIGTGAHQPQHF
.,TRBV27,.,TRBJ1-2,TGTGCCAGCAGTTTTACAAGTTTCGGGGTGAACTATGGCTACACCTTC,CASSFTSFGVNYGYTF
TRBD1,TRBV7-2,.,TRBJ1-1,TGTGCCAGCAGCCCCTCAACCCGGGACAGGGGGCAAGCTTTCTTT,CASSPSTRDRGQAFF
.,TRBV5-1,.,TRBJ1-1,TGCGCCAGCAGCTTGGTCGCGGGGGCCGGCACTGAAGCTTTCTTT,CASSLVAGAGTEAFF
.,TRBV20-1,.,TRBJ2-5,TGCAGTGCTAGTCATACGTCGCAGGCTCGAGAGACCCAGTACTTC,CSASHTSQARETQYF
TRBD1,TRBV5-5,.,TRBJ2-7,TGTGCCAGCAGCTTGAAGCGCTCATGGGACAGGGTTTACGAGCAGTACTTC,CASSLKRSWDRVYEQYF
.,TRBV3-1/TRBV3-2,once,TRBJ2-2,TGTGCCAGCAGCCAGGGCTCCAGGGGAAGAGGGACCGGGGAGCTGTTTTTT,CASSQGSRGRGTGELFF
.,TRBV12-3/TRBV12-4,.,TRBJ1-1,TGTGCCAGCGAAAAGACAGGGAACACTGAAGCTTTCTTT,CASEKTGNTEAFF
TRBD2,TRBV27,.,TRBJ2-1,TGTGCCAGCAGTTTATTGGGCGGGGGGTTGTTCTTC,CASSLLGGGLFF
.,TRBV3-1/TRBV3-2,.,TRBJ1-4,TGTGCCAGCAGCCGGGGAGGGCGGGAAAAACTGTTTTTT,CASSRGGREKLFF
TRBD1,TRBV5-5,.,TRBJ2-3,TGTGCCAGCAGATACGAGGGGGCTCTAGCCGCAGATACGCAGTATTTT,CASRYEGALAADTQYF
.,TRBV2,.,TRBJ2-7,TGTGCCAGCACCCCGGCGGGCGAGCAGTACTTC,CASTPAGEQYF
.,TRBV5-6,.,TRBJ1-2,TGTGCCAGCAGCTCCAAGACAGGCTGGCCTAACTATGGCTACACCTTC,CASSSKTGWPNYGYTF
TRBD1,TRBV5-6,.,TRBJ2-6,TGTGCCAGCAGCTCCGATCCGGGACAGGGTGTGGGGGCCAACGTCCTGACTTTC,CASSSDPGQGVGANVLTF
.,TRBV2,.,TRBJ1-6,TGTGCCAGCAAAGTTGTTATGAATCGGTCACCCCTCCACTTT,CASKVVMNRSPLHF
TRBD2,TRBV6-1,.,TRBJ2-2,TGTGCCAGCAGTGACCGACTAGCGGGGTTAATCCGTCGGGACACCGGGGAGCTGTTTTTT,CASSDRLAGLIRRDTGELFF
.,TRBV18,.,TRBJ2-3,TGTGCCAGCTCACCCCTCAGGGGAGATACGCAGTATTTT,CASSPLRGDTQYF
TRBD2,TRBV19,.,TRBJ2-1,TGTGCCAGTAGTATAGTCCCGGGTAGCGGGGGGGCCTATCAGTTCTTC,CASSIVPGSGGAYQFF